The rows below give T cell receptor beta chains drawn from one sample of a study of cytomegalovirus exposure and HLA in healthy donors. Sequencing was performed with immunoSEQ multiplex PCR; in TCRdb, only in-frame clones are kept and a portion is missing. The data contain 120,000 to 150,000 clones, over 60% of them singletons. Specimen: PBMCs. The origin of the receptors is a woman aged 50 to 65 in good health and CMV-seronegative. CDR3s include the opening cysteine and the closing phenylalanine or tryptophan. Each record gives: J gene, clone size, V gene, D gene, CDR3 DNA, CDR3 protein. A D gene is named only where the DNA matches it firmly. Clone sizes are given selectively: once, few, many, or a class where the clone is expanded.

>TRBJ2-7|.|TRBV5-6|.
TGTGCCAGCAGCTTGGTCCGGGACGGACAGTACGAGCAGTACTTC
CASSLVRDGQYEQYF
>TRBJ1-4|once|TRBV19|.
TGTGCCAGTAGAGGGGATAATGAAAAACTGTTTTTT
CASRGDNEKLFF
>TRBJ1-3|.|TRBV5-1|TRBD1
TGCGCCAGCAGCTTGGGGACAGGGAATGGAAACACCATATATTTT
CASSLGTGNGNTIYF
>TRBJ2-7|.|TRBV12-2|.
TGTGCAAGTCGCCTCCGGGACAGGGGTATGAAGCAGTACTTC
CASRLRDRGMKQYF
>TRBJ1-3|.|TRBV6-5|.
TGTGCCAGCACCCGGACAGCTGGAAACACCATATATTTT
CASTRTAGNTIYF
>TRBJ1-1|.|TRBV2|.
TGTGCCAGCAGTGAGCGGAGGAACACTGAAGCTTTCTTT
CASSERRNTEAFF
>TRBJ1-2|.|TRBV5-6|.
TGTGCCAGCAGCTTGGATCGGGGGGCGCCAGGAGGCTACACCTTC
CASSLDRGAPGGYTF
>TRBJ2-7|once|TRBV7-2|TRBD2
TGTGCCAGCAGCGTTACTAGCGGGGGATTATACGAGCAGTACTTC
CASSVTSGGLYEQYF
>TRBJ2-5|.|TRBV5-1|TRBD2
TGCGCCAGCAGCTCGATGCCGGGACTAAAAGAGACCCAGTACTTC
CASSSMPGLKETQYF
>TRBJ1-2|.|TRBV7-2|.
TGTGCCAGCAGTATCGTCCCCGAACCAGCTAACTATGGCTACACCTTC
CASSIVPEPANYGYTF
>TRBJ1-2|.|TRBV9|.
TGTGCCAGCAGCGTAGGGTGGGGGGTTAACTATGGCTACACCTTC
CASSVGWGVNYGYTF
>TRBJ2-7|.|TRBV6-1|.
TGTGCCAGCAGTGAAGCGCTTGTCAGGGGCTACGAGCAGTACTTC
CASSEALVRGYEQYF
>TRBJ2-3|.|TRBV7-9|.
TGTTCCAGCAGCTTACTAGGGGCTCTGGATACGCAGTATTTT
CSSSLLGALDTQYF
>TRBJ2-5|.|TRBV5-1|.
TGCGCCAGCAGCTTGGTGCTGGGCCCGCAAGAGACCCAGTACTTC
CASSLVLGPQETQYF
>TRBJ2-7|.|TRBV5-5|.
TGTGCCAGCAGCTTGGGTCCAGGGCTGGACTACGAGCAGTACTTC
CASSLGPGLDYEQYF
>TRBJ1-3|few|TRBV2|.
TGTGCCAGCAGTCCCTGGACAGCCGCGTCTGGAAACACCATATATTTT
CASSPWTAASGNTIYF
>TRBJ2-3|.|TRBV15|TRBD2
TGTGCCACCAGCAGTCTGACTAGCGGGGGGACAGATACGCAGTATTTT
CATSSLTSGGTDTQYF
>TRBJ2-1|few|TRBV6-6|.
TGTGCCAGCAGCCCCTATGGGGGGGCCAGGTACAATGAGCAGTTCTTC
CASSPYGGARYNEQFF
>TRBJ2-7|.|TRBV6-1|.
TGTGCCAGCAGCGTTAGTCTGAGCTCCTACGAGCAGTACTTC
CASSVSLSSYEQYF
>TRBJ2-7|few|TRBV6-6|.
TGTGCCAGCAGTTACTCAGGGGAATACGAGCAGTACTTC
CASSYSGEYEQYF
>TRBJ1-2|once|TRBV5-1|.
TGCGCCAGCAGCTTGGGGGGAGACTATGGCTACACCTTC
CASSLGGDYGYTF
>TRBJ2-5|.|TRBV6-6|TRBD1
TGTGCCAGCCCCCCAGGACAGGGTCCACCACAAGAGACCCAGTACTTC
CASPPGQGPPQETQYF
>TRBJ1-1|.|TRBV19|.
TGTGCCAGTAGTATAAGGAGGGGTAACACTGAAGCTTTCTTT
CASSIRRGNTEAFF
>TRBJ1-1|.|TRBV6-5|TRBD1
TGTGCCAGCAGTTACTACTCTCAGGGGGCGCGCACTGAAGCTTTCTTT
CASSYYSQGARTEAFF
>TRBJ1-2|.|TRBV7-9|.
TGTGCCAGCTTGGGGGGGCCCCTTAACTATGGCTACACCTTC
CASLGGPLNYGYTF
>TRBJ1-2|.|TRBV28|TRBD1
TGTGCCAGCAGTTTCCTGGGACAGGGGGAAGCTAACTATGGCTACACCTTC
CASSFLGQGEANYGYTF
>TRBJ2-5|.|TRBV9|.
TGTGCCAGCAGCAAAGAGACTAGAGGTTCGGAGACCCAGTACTTC
CASSKETRGSETQYF
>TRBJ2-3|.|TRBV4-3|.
TGCGCCAGCAGCCAAGACAGTGGAGGGTGGGATACGCAGTATTTT
CASSQDSGGWDTQYF
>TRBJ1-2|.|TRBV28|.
TGTGCCAGCACCTGGGGGGGGGACTATGGCTACACCTTC
CASTWGGDYGYTF
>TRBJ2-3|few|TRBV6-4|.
TGTGCCAGCAGTGACTCGGCGGGGAGTAGCACAGATACGCAGTATTTT
CASSDSAGSSTDTQYF
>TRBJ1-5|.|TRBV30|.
TGTGCCTGGAGTGTAGCAGGGGGCAATCAGCCCCAGCATTTT
CAWSVAGGNQPQHF
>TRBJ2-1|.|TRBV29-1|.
TGCAGCGTCGACCACTGGGGCCGGGACAATGAGCAGTTCTTC
CSVDHWGRDNEQFF
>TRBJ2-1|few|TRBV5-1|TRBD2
TGCGCCAGCAGCTTGGAACTAGCGGGCTACAATGAGCAGTTCTTC
CASSLELAGYNEQFF
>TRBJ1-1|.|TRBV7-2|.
TGTGCCAGCAGCCTGGATGGGAGCGCTGAAGCTTTCTTT
CASSLDGSAEAFF
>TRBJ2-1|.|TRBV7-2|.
TGTGCCAGCAGCACGGGGAAGGGGGATGAGCAGTTCTTC
CASSTGKGDEQFF
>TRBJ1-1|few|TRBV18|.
TGTGCCACCTCGCCGATGCGGAGGGGGAACACTGAAGCTTTCTTT
CATSPMRRGNTEAFF
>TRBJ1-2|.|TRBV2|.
TGTGCCAGCCGGGGAGGGGGTTCGAACTATGGCTACACCTTC
CASRGGGSNYGYTF
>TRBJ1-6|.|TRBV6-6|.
TGTGCCAGCAGTTATGGAGCGAATTCACCCCTCCACTTT
CASSYGANSPLHF
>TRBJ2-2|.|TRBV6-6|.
TGTGCCAGCAGGGGGCCTGGCACCGGGGAGCTGTTTTTT
CASRGPGTGELFF
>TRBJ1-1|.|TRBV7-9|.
TGTGCCAGCAGCTTCCTGACGGGAATTAACACTGAAGCTTTCTTT
CASSFLTGINTEAFF